This T cell receptor beta chain was documented in a study of shared clonotypes between healthy human individuals. Study-wide context: The study enrolled a couple of women and a few men aged 18 to 49. Study findings and constraints: Larger richness was generally estimated for naive than memory subsets. Sharing across four donors was highest in naive CD4 (around 5%) and lowest in memory CD8 (about 0.4%).

Caucasian adults living in Nashville, Tennessee, provided all samples. Some clones are missing from TCRdb's copy, which holds only in-frame ones; the method was immunoSEQ multiplex PCR. This table has hundreds of thousands of clones, about 74% appearing once. This CDR3 comprises 14 residues. Germline lookup yields CDR1 SGHRS and CDR2 YFSETQ. V was cut by 4 bases and J by 1 base, with 12 bases left in between. To note about this clone: The target antigen is unknown.

This clonotype was sampled from a woman younger than 45 in good health. J is TRBJ2-7 and V is TRBV5-1; tentatively, D is TRBD1 or TRBD2 (5 bases each). Sequencing input: memory CD4+ T cells sorted from blood. This sample's subset: CD45RA-negative fraction. Here the CDR3 reads CASSPGASSYEQYF. CDR3 DNA sequence: TGCGCCAGCAGCCCCGGGGCCTCTTCCTACGAGCAGTACTTC.